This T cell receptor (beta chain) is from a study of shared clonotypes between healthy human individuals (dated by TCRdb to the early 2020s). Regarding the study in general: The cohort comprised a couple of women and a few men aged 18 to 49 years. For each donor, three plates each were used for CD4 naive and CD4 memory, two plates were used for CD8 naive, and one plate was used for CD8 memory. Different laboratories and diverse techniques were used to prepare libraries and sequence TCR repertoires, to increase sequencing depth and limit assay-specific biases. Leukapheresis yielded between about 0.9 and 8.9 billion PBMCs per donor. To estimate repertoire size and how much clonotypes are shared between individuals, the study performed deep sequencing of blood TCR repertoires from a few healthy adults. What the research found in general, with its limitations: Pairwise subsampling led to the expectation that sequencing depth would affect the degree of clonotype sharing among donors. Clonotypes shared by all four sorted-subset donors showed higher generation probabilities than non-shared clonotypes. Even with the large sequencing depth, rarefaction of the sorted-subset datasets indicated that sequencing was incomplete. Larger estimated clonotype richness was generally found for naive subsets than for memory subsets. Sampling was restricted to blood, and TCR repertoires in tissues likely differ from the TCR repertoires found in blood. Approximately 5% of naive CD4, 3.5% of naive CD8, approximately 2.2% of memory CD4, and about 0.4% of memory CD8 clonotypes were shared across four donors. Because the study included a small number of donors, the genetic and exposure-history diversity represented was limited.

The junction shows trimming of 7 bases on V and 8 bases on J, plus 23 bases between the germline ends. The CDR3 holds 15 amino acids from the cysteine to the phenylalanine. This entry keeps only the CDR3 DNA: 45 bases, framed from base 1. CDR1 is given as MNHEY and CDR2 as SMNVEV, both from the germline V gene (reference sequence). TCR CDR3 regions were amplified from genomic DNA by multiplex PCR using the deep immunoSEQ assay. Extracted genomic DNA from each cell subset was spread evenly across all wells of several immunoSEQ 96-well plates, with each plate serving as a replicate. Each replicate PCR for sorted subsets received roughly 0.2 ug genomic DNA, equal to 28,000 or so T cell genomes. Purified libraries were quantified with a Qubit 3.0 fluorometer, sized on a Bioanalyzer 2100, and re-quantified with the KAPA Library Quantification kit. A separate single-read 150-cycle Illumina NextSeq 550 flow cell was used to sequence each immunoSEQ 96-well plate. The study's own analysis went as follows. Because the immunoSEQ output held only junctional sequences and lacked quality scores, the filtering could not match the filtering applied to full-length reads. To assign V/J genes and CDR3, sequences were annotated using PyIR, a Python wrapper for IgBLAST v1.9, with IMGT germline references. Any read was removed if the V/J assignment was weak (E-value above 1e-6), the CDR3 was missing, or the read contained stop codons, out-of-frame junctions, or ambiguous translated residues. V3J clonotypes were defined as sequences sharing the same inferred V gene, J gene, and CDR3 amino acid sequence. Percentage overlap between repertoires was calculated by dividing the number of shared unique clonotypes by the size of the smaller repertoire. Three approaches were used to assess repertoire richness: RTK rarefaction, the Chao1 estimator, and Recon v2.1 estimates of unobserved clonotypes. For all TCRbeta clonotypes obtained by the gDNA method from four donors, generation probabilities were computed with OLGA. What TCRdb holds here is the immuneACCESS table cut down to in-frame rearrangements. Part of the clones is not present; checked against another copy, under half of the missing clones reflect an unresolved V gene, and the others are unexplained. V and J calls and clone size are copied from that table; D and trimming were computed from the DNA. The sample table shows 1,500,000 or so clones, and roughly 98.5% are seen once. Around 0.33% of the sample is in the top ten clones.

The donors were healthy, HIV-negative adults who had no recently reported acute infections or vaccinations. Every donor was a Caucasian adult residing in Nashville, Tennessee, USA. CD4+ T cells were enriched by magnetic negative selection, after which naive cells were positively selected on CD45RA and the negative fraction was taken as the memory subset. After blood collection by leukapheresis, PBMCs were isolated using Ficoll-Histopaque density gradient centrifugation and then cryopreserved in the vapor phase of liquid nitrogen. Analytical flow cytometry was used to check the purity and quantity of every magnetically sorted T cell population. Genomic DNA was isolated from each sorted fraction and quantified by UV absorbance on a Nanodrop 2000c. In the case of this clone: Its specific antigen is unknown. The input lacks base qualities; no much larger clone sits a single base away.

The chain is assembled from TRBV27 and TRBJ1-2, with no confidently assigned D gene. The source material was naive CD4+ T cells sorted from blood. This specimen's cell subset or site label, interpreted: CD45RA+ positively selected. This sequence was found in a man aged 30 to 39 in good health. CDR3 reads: CASTRLTPGYVGYTF. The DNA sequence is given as TGTGCCAGCACCCGGTTAACGCCAGGTTATGTCGGCTACACCTTC.